What follows are 9 T cell receptor beta chains derived from one specimen sequenced in a study of identical twins. TCRdb re-called the 5' RACE reads with MiXCR, one entry per CDR3 protein. The table records about 470,000 distinct CDR3 sequences, 20% to 30% of them present only once. This same sample was also taken into another study, of T cells expressing NK-cell markers.

Sample: CD4+ T cells sorted from blood. The receptors here all came from a woman aged 18 to 35 in good health.

The rearrangement links TRBV5-1 to TRBJ1-6, with no clear D. With 2 bases removed from V and 2 bases from J, the gap between germline ends came to 8 bases. The CDR3 totals 15 residues. The germline CDR1 and CDR2 sequences are SGHRS and YFSETQ. This chain's CDR3 is CASSFGTAYNSPLHF. In DNA, the CDR3 is TGCGCCAGCAGCTTCGGAACAGCCTATAATTCACCCCTCCACTTT.

This chain connects TRBV4-3 to TRBJ2-7, with a tentative D call TRBD1 (6 bases). The V gene lost 3 bases and the J gene lost 3 bases, with 12 bases spanning the gap. The CDR3 spans 14 residues. Germline-derived CDR1 and CDR2 are LGHNA and YSLEER. CDR3 in amino acids: CASSQDLQGYEQYF. The CDR3 region has the DNA TGCGCCAGCAGCCAGGATCTACAGGGCTACGAGCAGTACTTC.

This chain joins TRBV20-1 and TRBJ2-7; 11 nucleotides match TRBD1. Germline CDR1 reads DFQATT; CDR2 reads SNEGSKA (reference sequence). The length of the CDR3 is 14 residues. Germline trimming cut 5 bases from V and 2 bases from J; bases unmatched to any gene: 5. Here the CDR3 DNA reads TGCAGTGCTCTCCCGGGACAGGGGGCCTACGAGCAGTACTTC. Protein sequence: CSALPGQGAYEQYF.

This clonotype was detected only a few times. The chain joins TRBV2 to TRBJ1-4, with D possibly TRBD1 on 5 matching bases. Germline V gene lookup returns CDR1 SNHLY and CDR2 FYNNEI. With 11 bases removed from V and 5 bases from J, the gap between germline ends came to 15 bases. The CDR3 has 13 amino acids. In DNA form, the CDR3 reads TGTGCCGGGGCAGGGAACTTCAATGAAAAACTGTTTTTT. Protein sequence: CAGAGNFNEKLFF.

This clonotype was observed a few times. The chain links TRBV6-2 or TRBV6-3 to TRBJ2-2; D uncertain. Germline CDR1 MNHEY, CDR2 SVGEGT. This CDR3 has 16 residues. V lost 4 bases to trimming and J lost 3 bases, with 15 bases between them. The CDR3 region is CASSSSMASHTGELFF. As DNA, the CDR3 is TGTGCCAGCAGTTCGTCGATGGCCTCTCACACCGGGGAGCTGTTTTTT.

The chain employs TRBV12-5 and TRBJ1-4; D is unresolved. Germline assignment: CDR1 LGHNT and CDR2 FRNRAP. There are 15 residues in the CDR3. Trimming removed 3 bases at V and 8 bases at J, with 16 bases between. For the CDR3, the DNA is TGTGCTAGTGGTTTAGGTATGGTATCTTCCGAAAAACTGTTTTTT. Its translation: CASGLGMVSSEKLFF.

This clonotype was detected many times. The chain links TRBV5-1 to TRBJ2-5, with a possible D match to TRBD1 (6 bases). V lost 1 base, J lost 3 bases, and 10 bases lay in between. CDR1 is SGHRS and CDR2 is YFSETQ in the germline V gene. CDR3 size: 14 residues. The CDR3 coding sequence is TGCGCCAGCAGCTTGTTTAGGGGGAAAGAGACCCAGTACTTC. This sequence encodes CASSLFRGKETQYF.

This clonotype occurred a few times. The chain links TRBV5-4 to TRBJ2-3; 13 positions match TRBD2. The V segment lost 4 bases and the J segment 5 bases; nucleotides outside the gene matches: 7. CDR3 length: 16 residues. Per germline, CDR1 SGHNT and CDR2 YYREEE (reference sequence). The DNA of the CDR3 is TGTGCCAGCAGCAAAACTAGCGGGGGGGCCGGAGATACGCAGTATTTT. Protein: CASSKTSGGAGDTQYF.

The genes are TRBV6-5 and TRBJ2-3, with a weak D call TRBD2 (6 bases). The CDR3 spans 15 residues. Germline CDR1 is MNHEY and CDR2 is SVGAGI. Trimming left V 0 bases short and J 9 bases short, with 16 bases between. CDR3 nucleotides: TGTGCCAGCAGTTACTCAATGCCCCCTCGGGGGACGCAGTATTTT. This codes for CASSYSMPPRGTQYF.